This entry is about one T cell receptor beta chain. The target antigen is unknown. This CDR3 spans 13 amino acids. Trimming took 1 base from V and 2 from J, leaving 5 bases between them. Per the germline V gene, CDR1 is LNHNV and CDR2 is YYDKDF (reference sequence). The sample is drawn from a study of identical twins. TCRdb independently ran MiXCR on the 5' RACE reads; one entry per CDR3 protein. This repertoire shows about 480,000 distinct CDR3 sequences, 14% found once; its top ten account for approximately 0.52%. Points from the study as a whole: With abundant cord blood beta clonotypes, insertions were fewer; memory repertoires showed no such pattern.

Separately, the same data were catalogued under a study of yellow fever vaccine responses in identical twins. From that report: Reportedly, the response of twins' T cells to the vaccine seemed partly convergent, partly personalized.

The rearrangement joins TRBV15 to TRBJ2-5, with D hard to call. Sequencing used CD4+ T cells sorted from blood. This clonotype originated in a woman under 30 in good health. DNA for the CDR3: TGTGCCACCAGCAGAGCCCCGCAAGAGACCCAGTACTTC. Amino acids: CATSRAPQETQYF.